The 8 T cell receptor beta chains below come from one sample, sequenced in a study of T cells after yellow fever vaccination. TCRdb analysed the 5' RACE reads with MiXCR anew, one entry per CDR3 protein. Among 46,000 or so distinct CDR3 sequences listed, 6% to 7% were seen once. The sequences come from PBMCs, either bulk or a sorted T-cell subset (CD4+, CD8+, memory, or dextramer-sorted; not recorded which), collected 45 days after the yellow fever booster vaccination. These receptors were taken from a man aged 25 to 40 who received the YFV17D yellow fever vaccine.

This clonotype was observed a handful of times. The gene calls are TRBV27 and TRBJ2-5, with 11 nucleotides matching TRBD1. Germline V CDR1 and CDR2: MNHEY, SMNVEV (reference sequence). Trimming cost V 5 bases and J 5 bases; bases outside gene matches: 4. This CDR3 region has 14 residues. The CDR3 here is CASSAGTGGETQYF. CDR3 sequence (DNA): TGTGCCAGCAGTGCCGGGACAGGGGGGGAGACCCAGTACTTC.

There are many counts of this clonotype. The V gene is TRBV10-3, the J gene TRBJ2-5; D gene uncertain. V lost 2 bases to trimming and J lost 2 bases, with 0 bases between them. This CDR3 contains 11 residues. CDR1 and CDR2 from the germline V gene are ENHRY and SYGVKD. CDR3 protein: CAISEQETQYF. The DNA of the CDR3 is TGTGCCATCAGTGAGCAAGAGACCCAGTACTTC.

This clonotype was counted a few times. V gene TRBV11-2 combines with J gene TRBJ1-1, with TRBD1 as a possible D gene (6 bases). Trimming took 2 bases from V and 5 from J, leaving 15 bases between them. This CDR3 spans 15 amino acids. Per the germline V gene, CDR1 is SGHAT and CDR2 is FQNNGV. CDR3 amino acids: CASSLRPGAGTEAFF. CDR3 bases: TGTGCCAGCAGCTTACGCCCGGGGGCGGGAACTGAAGCTTTCTTT.

This clonotype came up many times. The rearrangement uses TRBV4-3 and TRBJ1-4; TRBD1 agrees at 7 bases. Germline lookup yields CDR1 LGHNA and CDR2 YSLEER. The trim removed 0 bases at V and 8 bases at J, leaving 9 bases unmatched. CDR3 length equals 16 residues. CDR3 residues: CASSQDVGQVREKLFF. Here the CDR3 DNA reads TGCGCCAGCAGCCAAGACGTAGGACAGGTGCGAGAAAAACTGTTTTTT.

This clonotype was seen at least ten times. The chain couples TRBV20-1 to TRBJ2-2, with D perhaps given as TRBD1 or TRBD2 (5 bases each). Germline CDR1 DFQATT, CDR2 SNEGSKA (reference sequence). CDR3 length equals 13 residues. V lost 6 bases and J 7 bases, leaving 15 bases between the germline ends. The CDR3 loop is CSAPGRWHGELFF. The CDR3 bases are TGCAGTGCCCCGGGACGTTGGCACGGGGAGCTGTTTTTT.

As to this clonotype: A much larger clone sits a single nucleotide away, making a read error possible. The V and J genes are TRBV7-2 and TRBJ2-1; D is unresolved. V was clipped by 2 bases and J by 6 bases, with 2 bases between them. The CDR3 is 11 amino acids. Per the germline V gene, CDR1 is SGHTA and CDR2 is FQGNSA. The DNA of the CDR3 is TGTGCCAGCAGCTTATTCAATGAGCAGTTCTTC. The encoded protein is CASSLFNEQFF.

This clonotype was seen repeatedly, ten times or more. The chain has TRBV5-6 and TRBJ2-5; 8 nucleotides agree with TRBD2. The length of the CDR3 is 14 residues. Germline values: CDR1 SGHDT, CDR2 YYEEEE. V was pared by 3 bases and J by 4 bases, with 5 bases of the junction left unmatched. Written as DNA, the CDR3 is TGTGCCAGCAGCTCGGCGGGGGGCAGAGAGACCCAGTACTTC. Its translation: CASSSAGGRETQYF.

The CDR3 protein is CASSLSRAPQETQYF. The CDR3 bases are TGTGCCAGCAGTTTATCCCGAGCGCCACAAGAGACCCAGTACTTC. V usage is TRBV28 and J usage is TRBJ2-5; D not certain. Trimming stripped 1 base from V and 2 bases from J, with 11 bases between. CDR3 size: 15 residues. Germline loops: CDR1 MDHEN, CDR2 SYDVKM.